This TCR beta chain was sequenced in a study of human T cells and chemical hapten exposure. Time point specified: patch test 1, 2 weeks after DPC sensitization. Treatment in this sample: therapeutic diphenylcyclopropenone sensitization with weekly scalp DPC. Researchers extracted total RNA from unfractionated whole blood. The table lists this clonotype with a few counts. In germline, CDR1 is SGHKS, CDR2 YYEKEE (reference sequence). Deletions cut 2 bases from V and 2 bases from J, with 3 bases between. The CDR3 is made up of 12 amino acids. It was the library that attached unique molecular identifiers to individual cDNA molecules. In the authors' workflow: Samples ranged from roughly 23,224 to 690,600 TCRs, with a median of approximately 96,000. From the RACE reads, TCRdb called clonotypes with MiXCR, one entry per CDR3 protein. TCRdb, not the authors, supplied the V and J calls. The sample carries roughly 48,000 distinct CDR3 sequences, 9.5% to 11% recorded once.

This clonotype originated in a woman between 40 and 50 years old with alopecia areata. Some clones in this sample may be carry-over from other donors' samples. This chain links TRBV5-5 with TRBJ2-3; D unresolved. The sequencing here drew on whole blood, taken in connection with sensitization to the hapten diphenylcyclopropenone (DPC). The CDR3 nucleotides read TGTGCCAGCAGCTTAACCACAGATACGCAGTATTTT. Amino acids: CASSLTTDTQYF.